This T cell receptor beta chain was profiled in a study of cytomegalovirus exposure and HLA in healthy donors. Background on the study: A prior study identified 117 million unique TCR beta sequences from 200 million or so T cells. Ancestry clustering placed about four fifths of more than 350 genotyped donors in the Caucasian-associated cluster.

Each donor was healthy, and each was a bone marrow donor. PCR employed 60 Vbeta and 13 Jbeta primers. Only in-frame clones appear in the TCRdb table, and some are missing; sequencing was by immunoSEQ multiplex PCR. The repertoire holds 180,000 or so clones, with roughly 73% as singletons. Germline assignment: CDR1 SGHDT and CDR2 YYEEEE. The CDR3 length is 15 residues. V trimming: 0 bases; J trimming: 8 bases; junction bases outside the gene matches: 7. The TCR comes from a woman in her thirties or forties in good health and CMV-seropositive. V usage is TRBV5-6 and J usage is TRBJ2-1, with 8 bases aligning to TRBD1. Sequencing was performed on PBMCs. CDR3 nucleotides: TGTGCCAGCAGCTTGGATTTCGGGACAGGCGATGAGCAGTTCTTC. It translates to CASSLDFGTGDEQFF. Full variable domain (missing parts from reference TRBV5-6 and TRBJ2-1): DAGVTQSPTHLIKTRGQQVTLRCSPKSGHDTVSWYQQALGQGPQFIFQYYEEEERQRGNFPDRFSGHQFPNYSSELNVNALLLGDSALYLCASSLDFGTGDEQFFGPGTRLTVL.